This TCR beta chain was captured by sequencing in a study of T-cell reconstitution after alpha-beta-depleted transplantation in children. Study results and caveats: It was newly produced T cells that mostly accounted for T-cell counts and diversity one year after transplant.

The V gene's germline CDR1 is KGHDR and CDR2 SFDVKD. Between the trimmed V and J ends, which lost 3 bases and 5 bases, there was a span of 18 bases. The CDR3 is made up of 16 amino acids. During its preparation, the TCRbeta library received unique molecular identifiers. TCRdb reprocessed the PCR reads with MiXCR, giving one entry per CDR3 protein. This table holds hundreds of thousands of distinct CDR3 sequences, 10% to 15% found once. Concerning this clonotype itself: Antigen unknown.

Sequenced material: PBMCs, taken before TCRalphabeta/CD19-depleted stem cell transplant. V and J are TRBV24-1 and TRBJ2-5; either TRBD1 or TRBD2 may supply D (5 bases each). This receptor was identified in a girl aged 2 to 10 with congenital amegakaryocytic thrombocytopenia, due to receive a stem cell transplant. Written as DNA, the CDR3 is TGTGCCACCAGTGATCCGGGACGAACCTCGGTGGAGACCCAGTACTTC. Protein sequence: CATSDPGRTSVETQYF.